This T cell receptor beta chain was captured by sequencing in a study of CD8 T cells in ankylosing spondylitis. This clonotype was counted many times. Its antigen is not identified. In TCRdb, the 5' RACE reads were re-called with MiXCR into one record per CDR3 protein. The sample consists of about 240,000 distinct CDR3 sequences, around 9.1% of them appearing once. Findings of the study overall: Ankylosing spondylitis blood appeared to be characterized by a TCR beta motif of 8 or 9 highly homologous variants. Some of the motif variants had earlier been found in reactive arthritis patients' fluid and blood.

V dropped 8 bases and J dropped 1 base, with 15 bases sitting between them. The CDR3 runs 15 residues. Germline-derived CDR1 and CDR2 are SNHLY and FYNNEI. This chain connects TRBV2 to TRBJ1-3; a weak D match, TRBD1 (6 bases). The sample was blood, either unsorted or a sorted T cell fraction (not recorded which). This sequence originates from a male donor with ankylosing spondylitis or in good health (not recorded which). The CDR3: CASGRDTESGNTIYF. DNA of the CDR3: TGTGCCAGCGGAAGGGACACTGAATCTGGAAACACCATATATTTT. The full variable domain, its missing parts supplied by reference TRBV2 and TRBJ1-3, is EPEVTQTPSHQVTQMGQEVILRCVPISNHLYFYWYRQILGQKVEFLVSFYNNEISEKSEIFDDQFSVERPDGSNFTLKIRSTKLEDSAMYFCASGRDTESGNTIYFGEGSWLTVV.